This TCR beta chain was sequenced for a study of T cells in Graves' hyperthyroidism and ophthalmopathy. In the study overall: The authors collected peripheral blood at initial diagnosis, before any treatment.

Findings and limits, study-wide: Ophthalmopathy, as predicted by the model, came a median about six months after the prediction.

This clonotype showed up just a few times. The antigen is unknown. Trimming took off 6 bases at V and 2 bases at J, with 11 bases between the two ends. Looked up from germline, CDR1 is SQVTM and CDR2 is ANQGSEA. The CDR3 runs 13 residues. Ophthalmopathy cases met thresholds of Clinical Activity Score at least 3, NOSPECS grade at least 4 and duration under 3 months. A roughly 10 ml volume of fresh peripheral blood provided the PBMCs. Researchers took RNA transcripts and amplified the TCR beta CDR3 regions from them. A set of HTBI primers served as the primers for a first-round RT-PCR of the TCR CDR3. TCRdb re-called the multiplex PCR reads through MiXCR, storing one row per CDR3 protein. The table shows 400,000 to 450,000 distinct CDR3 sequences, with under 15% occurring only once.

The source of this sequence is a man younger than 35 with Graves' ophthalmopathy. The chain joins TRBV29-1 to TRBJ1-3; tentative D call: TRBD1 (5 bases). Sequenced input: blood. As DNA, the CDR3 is TGCAGCGTCTATGGGGCTGCTGGAAACACCATATATTTT. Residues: CSVYGAAGNTIYF.